This note documents a single T cell receptor beta chain sequence. Its antigen is unidentified. The data stem from a study of cytomegalovirus exposure and HLA in healthy donors. Study-level findings and limits: Reportedly, a later analysis found an Asian-associated ancestry cluster had fewer N-insertions than the approximately 700-donor mean. In an earlier analysis, productive rearrangement rates for most beta V segments clustered near 90% or 30%. Per published accounts, TCR beta sequences correctly predicted the HLA-A and HLA-B alleles of most subjects.

The PCR had 60 Vbeta and 13 Jbeta primers. Assay: immunoSEQ multiplex PCR; the TCRdb copy retains only in-frame clones and omits some. Here the sample spans roughly 290,000 clones, 80% to 90% being singletons. The sequenced material came from PBMCs. This TCR was sampled from a woman aged 18-29 years in good health and CMV-seronegative.

CDR3 DNA: TGTGCCAGCAGCGGAGTATCCTATAATTCACCCCTCCACTTT. Its protein product is CASSGVSYNSPLHF. V gene TRBV9 combines with J gene TRBJ1-6, with D unresolved. The CDR3 runs 14 residues. Trimming shortened V by 3 bases and J by 1 base, and 5 bases separated the two germline ends. Germline assignment: CDR1 SGDLS and CDR2 YYNGEE.